Below, one T cell receptor beta chain is given with its context. This CDR3 spans 14 amino acids. With 0 bases clipped from V and 3 bases from J, the junction kept 1 base outside the gene matches. The germline V gene encodes CDR1 SGHRS and CDR2 YFSETQ. One entry per CDR3 protein, called by TCRdb with MiXCR from the RT-PCR reads. The data show about 700,000 distinct CDR3 sequences, approximately 15% seen once. The clonotype was recovered from a female donor in good health, serving as a healthy control. The sample consisted of memory CD4+ T cells from blood. The rearrangement links TRBV5-1 to TRBJ1-2; TRBD1 aligns across 8 bases. The CDR3 sequence is CASSLGTGHYGYTF. CDR3 bases: TGCGCCAGCAGCTTGGGGACAGGGCACTATGGCTACACCTTC. The entire variable domain, with the rest obtained from reference TRBV5-1 and TRBJ1-2, is as follows: KAGVTQTPRYLIKTRGQQVTLSCSPISGHRSVSWYQQTPGQGLQFLFEYFSETQRNKGNFPGRFSGRQFSNSRSEMNVSTLELGDSALYLCASSLGTGHYGYTFGSGTRLTVV.